Listed below are T cell receptor beta chains from one sample, sequenced in a study of blood T cell repertoires in COVID-19. The protocol was immunoSEQ multiplex PCR, while the TCRdb copy is restricted to in-frame clones and leaves out a portion. The table includes 250,000 or so clones, 85% to 90% detected once. Input material: PBMCs or T cells enriched from blood (not recorded which). These receptors were collected from a woman under 40 with acute COVID-19. Each CDR3 is given with its conserved first and last residue.

V	J	CDR3
TRBV27	TRBJ2-7	CASSLSPTAYEQYF
TRBV4-1	TRBJ2-7	CASSQDEGGMAYEQYF
TRBV27	TRBJ1-1	CASSFLRNTEAFF
TRBV4-2	TRBJ2-7	CASSQEGDRLSSKYF
TRBV27	TRBJ1-5	CASSLTRASNQPQHF
TRBV28	TRBJ2-7	CASSSVGHPRYEQYF
TRBV7-8	TRBJ1-4	CASSKGQATNEKLFF
TRBV13	TRBJ2-7	CASSLGGESYEQYF
TRBV27	TRBJ1-2	CASSHGQGDGYTF
TRBV5-8	TRBJ2-7	CASSKPRGLGFYEQYF
TRBV19	TRBJ1-4	CASSISGEKLFF
TRBV7-7	TRBJ2-1	CASSLGSSSVYNEQFF
TRBV10-3	TRBJ2-5	CAISALQETQYF
TRBV19	TRBJ1-4	CASSSRGANEKLFF
TRBV6-5	TRBJ1-1	CASSYSIPGVDEAFF
TRBV28	TRBJ2-7	CASSSNSLDSNLALGEQYF
TRBV28	TRBJ1-5	CASSAGSPQHF
TRBV5-4	TRBJ2-1	CASTSGPEQFF
TRBV27	TRBJ2-7	CASSYQGFTPYEQYF
TRBV6-6	TRBJ1-2	CASSDSGEDGYTF
TRBV19	TRBJ2-1	CASSIIIGRDEQFF
TRBV5-1	TRBJ2-7	CASSPAQGHEQYF
TRBV10-2	TRBJ1-1	CASSESKGRGTEAFF
TRBV3-1/TRBV3-2	TRBJ2-6	CASSQELGGLSSGANVLTF
TRBV5-4	TRBJ1-2	CASSPPGQGALGYTF
TRBV27	TRBJ2-1	CASSSGLAYNYNEQFF
TRBV3-1/TRBV3-2	TRBJ2-1	CASTYTAGVPVNEQFF